The T cell receptor beta chain under discussion was sequenced for a study of identical twins. Study conclusions and caveats: The more abundant beta clonotypes in cord blood had fewer insertions, and memory repertoires did not show this. Analyses of zero insertions could be partly confounded by invariant MAIT and iNKT cells. The models systematically underestimated how much out-of-frame TCR alpha was shared in monozygotic twins.

Comments on this clonotype: As yet, its antigen is unknown.

Germline assignment: CDR1 ENHRY and CDR2 SYGVKD. The V end lost 6 bases, the J end lost 2 bases, and 10 bases lay between the germline ends. CDR3 size: 13 residues. It was template switching that added a universal primer site, and there were unique molecular identifiers on the cDNA. Using its own MiXCR run on the 5' RACE reads, TCRdb lists one record per CDR3 protein. Of around 530,000 distinct CDR3 sequences in the sample, around 15% were seen once. These same records also appear under a second study, on yellow fever vaccine responses in identical twins.

The rearrangement links TRBV10-3 to TRBJ2-5; D not certain. The specimen sequenced was CD4+ T cells sorted from blood. The TCR comes from a young woman in good health. The CDR3 loop reads CAISYSTQETQYF. The CDR3 DNA follows: TGTGCCATCAGCTATTCGACACAAGAGACCCAGTACTTC.